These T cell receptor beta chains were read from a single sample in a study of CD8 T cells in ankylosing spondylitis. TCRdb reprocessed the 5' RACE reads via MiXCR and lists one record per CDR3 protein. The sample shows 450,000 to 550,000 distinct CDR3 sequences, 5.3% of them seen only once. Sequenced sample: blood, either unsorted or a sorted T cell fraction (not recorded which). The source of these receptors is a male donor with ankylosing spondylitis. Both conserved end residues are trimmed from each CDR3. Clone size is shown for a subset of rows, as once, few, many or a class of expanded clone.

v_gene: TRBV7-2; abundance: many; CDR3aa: ASSLAWSGNGYT
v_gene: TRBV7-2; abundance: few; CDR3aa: ASSLSSGGNYGYT
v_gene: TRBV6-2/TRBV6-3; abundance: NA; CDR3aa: ASSLLRDQQQF
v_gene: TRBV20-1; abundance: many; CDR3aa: SASMGRATEAF
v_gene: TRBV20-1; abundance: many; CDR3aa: SASEGLLDTEAF
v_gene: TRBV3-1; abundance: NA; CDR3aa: ASSHSARGETQY
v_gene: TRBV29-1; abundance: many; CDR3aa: SVVHLGGGPSYNEQF
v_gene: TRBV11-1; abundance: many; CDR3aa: ASSFRGTSGRFSGELF
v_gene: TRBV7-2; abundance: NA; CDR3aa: ASSRDRGRYNEQF
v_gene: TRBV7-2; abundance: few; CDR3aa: ASSPRTSRDEQY
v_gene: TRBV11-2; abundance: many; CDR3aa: ASSDGAGNTIY
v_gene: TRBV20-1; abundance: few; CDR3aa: SARVVETGGYT
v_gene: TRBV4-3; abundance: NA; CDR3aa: ASSQYLGETQY
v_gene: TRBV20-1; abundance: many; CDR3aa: SARDQGMVDEQF
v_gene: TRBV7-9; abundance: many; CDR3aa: ASSPRRSTDTQY
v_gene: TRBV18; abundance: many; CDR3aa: ASSPRRTAYEQY
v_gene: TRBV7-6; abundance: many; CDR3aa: ASSPTGASSGNTIY
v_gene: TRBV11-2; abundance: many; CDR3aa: ASSLEPPGDIQY
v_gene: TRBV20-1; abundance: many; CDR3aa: SAGGRFYEQY
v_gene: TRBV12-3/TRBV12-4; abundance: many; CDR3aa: ASSAGPSYGYT
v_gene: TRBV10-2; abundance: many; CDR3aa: ASSESWLYTGELF
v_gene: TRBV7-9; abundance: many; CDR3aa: ASTGLGGDGYT
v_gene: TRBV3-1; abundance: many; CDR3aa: ASREGGEAF
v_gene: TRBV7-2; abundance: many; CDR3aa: ASSFRGGVLDTEAF
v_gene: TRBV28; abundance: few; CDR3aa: ASSWPGRADTQY
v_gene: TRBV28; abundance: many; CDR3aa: ASTSSGRSYNEQF
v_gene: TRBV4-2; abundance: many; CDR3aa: ASSQEPGRVIETQY
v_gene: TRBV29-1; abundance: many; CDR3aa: SVAGGAEAF
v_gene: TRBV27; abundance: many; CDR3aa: ASSYVAGGYNEQF
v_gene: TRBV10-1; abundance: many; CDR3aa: ASSETGVFYEQY
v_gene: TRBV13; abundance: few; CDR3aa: ASSQTGNEQY
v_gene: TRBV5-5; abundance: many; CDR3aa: ASSLGHRSTDTQY
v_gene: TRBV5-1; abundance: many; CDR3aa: ASSFTTGNYGYT
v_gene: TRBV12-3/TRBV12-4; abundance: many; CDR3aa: ASSGQGGNEQF
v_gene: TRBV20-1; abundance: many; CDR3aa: SARGGEGETQY
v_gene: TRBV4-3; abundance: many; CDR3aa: ASSQEGFSGLMDEQF
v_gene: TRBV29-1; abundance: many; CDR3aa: SVVGRVMNTEAF
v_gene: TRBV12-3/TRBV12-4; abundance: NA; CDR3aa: ASRTVPGQGNYGYT
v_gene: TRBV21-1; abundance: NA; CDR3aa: ASSKVKAIKAKNIQY
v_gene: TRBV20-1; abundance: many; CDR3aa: SAGSGPATGVDQY
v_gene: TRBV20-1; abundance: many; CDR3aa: SARESGRSIAKNIQY
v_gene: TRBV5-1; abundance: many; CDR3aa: ASSAATSGGHYEQY
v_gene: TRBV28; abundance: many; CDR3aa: ASSSYSGNGIEY
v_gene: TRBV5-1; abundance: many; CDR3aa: ASSLGQGYMNTEAF
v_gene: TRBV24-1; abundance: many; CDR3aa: ATSDLGRGDTGELF
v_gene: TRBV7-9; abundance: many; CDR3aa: ASSWDGTEAF
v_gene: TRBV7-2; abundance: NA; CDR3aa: ASSLGEAGTQY
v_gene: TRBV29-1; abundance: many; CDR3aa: SVEVAVSYNEQF
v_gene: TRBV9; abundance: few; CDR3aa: ASSVSVTDTQY
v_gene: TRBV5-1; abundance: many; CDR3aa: ASSLASRSTIY
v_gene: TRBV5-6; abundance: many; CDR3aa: ASSWNWEETQY
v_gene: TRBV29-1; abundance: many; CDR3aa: SGDRGDNSPLH
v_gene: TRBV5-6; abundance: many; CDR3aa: ASSLAWGDGRTEAF
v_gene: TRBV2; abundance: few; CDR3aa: ASSPGQGATGYT
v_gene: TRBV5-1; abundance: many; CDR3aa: ASSLGPQGNTEAF
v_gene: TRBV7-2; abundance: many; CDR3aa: ASREYSGANVLT
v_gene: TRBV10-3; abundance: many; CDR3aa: AISESTGGPYEQY
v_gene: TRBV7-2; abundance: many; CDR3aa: ASSVAGAHGYT
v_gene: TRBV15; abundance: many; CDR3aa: ATSRNEPRYTGELF
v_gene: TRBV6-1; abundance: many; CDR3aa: ASSPKGVKQPQH